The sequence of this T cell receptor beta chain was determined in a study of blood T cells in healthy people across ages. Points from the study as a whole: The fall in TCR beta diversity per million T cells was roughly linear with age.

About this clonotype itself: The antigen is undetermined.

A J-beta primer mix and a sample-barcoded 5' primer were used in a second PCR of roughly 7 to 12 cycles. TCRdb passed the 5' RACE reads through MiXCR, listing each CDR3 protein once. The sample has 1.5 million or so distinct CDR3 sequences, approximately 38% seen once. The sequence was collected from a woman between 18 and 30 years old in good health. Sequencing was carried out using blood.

The CDR3 region has the DNA TGTGCCAGCTTATACAGTGGGTCGTTCACTGAAGCTTTCTTT. This translates into CASLYSGSFTEAFF. V is TRBV6-5 and J is TRBJ1-1; no clear D gene. This CDR3 contains 14 residues. Trimming shortened V by 8 bases and J by 4 bases, and 17 bases separated the two germline ends. CDR1 is MNHEY and CDR2 is SVGAGI in the germline V gene.